One sample yielded the 31 T cell receptor beta chains listed below, sequenced in a study of response to subunit inactivated influenza vaccine. Each CDR3 protein is one row after TCRdb ran MiXCR on the RT-PCR reads. The data hold 600,000 to 850,000 distinct CDR3 sequences, with about 14% observed a single time. The sequencing used PBMCs from blood, collected 14 days before vaccination. These receptors all come from a man in his forties or fifties who received an inactivated influenza vaccine.

This clonotype turned up a few times. The rearrangement joins TRBV12-3 or TRBV12-4 to TRBJ1-5; D not resolved. CDR3 size: 15 residues. The V end lost 6 bases, the J end lost 0 bases, and 12 bases lay between the germline ends. Written as DNA, the CDR3 is TGTGCCAGCAGCCAACAGCAGTATAGCAATCAGCCCCAGCATTTT. Translation gives CASSQQQYSNQPQHF.

The CDR3 DNA follows: TGTGCCACCCTTGAATCCCTAGCGGGGGACTCTAGCACAGATACGCAGTATTTT. Translating gives CATLESLAGDSSTDTQYF. The rearrangement uses TRBV24-1 and TRBJ2-3; TRBD2 matches 10 bases. Germline trimming cut 9 bases from V and 0 bases from J; bases unmatched to any gene: 14. This CDR3 is built from 18 residues. The germline gives CDR1 KGHDR, CDR2 SFDVKD.

The sample holds a few counts of this clonotype. V and J are TRBV15 and TRBJ1-5; D not resolved. The V end lost 5 bases, the J end lost 2 bases, and 19 bases lay between the germline ends. Germline assignment: CDR1 LNHNV and CDR2 YYDKDF (reference sequence). The CDR3 length is 17 residues. CDR3 amino acids: CATSGLQLGVGNQPQHF. The DNA of the CDR3 is TGTGCCACCAGCGGGCTCCAACTTGGTGTCGGCAATCAGCCCCAGCATTTT.

The chain recombines TRBV15 with TRBJ2-5, with D perhaps TRBD2 (6 bases). CDR3 length equals 16 residues. Trimming shortened V by 0 bases and J by 3 bases, and 14 bases separated the two germline ends. Germline values: CDR1 LNHNV, CDR2 YYDKDF (reference sequence). In DNA, the CDR3 is TGTGCCACCAGCAGAGATAGGGGAGGACTGGAAGAGACCCAGTACTTC. Translation gives CATSRDRGGLEETQYF. Based on the CDR3 plus reference TRBV15 and TRBJ2-5, the full variable domain is DAMVIQNPRYQVTQFGKPVTLSCSQTLNHNVMYWYQQKSSQAPKLLFHYYDKDFNNEADTPDNFQSRRPNTSFCFLDIRSPGLGDTAMYLCATSRDRGGLEETQYFGPGTRLLVL.

This clonotype has just a few counts. The chain couples TRBV5-1 to TRBJ1-4; possible D gene TRBD1, 6 bases. There are 15 residues in the CDR3. The V end was cut by 4 bases, the J end by 3 bases, with 13 bases between. CDR1 is SGHRS, CDR2 YFSETQ, per germline. The CDR3 nucleotides are TGCGCCAGCAGCAACACAGGGCTGGCTAATGAAAAACTGTTTTTT. Amino acids: CASSNTGLANEKLFF.

The chain is built from TRBV12-3 or TRBV12-4 and TRBJ2-1; D remains ambiguous. Trimming pared 2 bases from V and 10 bases from J, leaving 6 bases between. The CDR3 runs to 11 residues. For the CDR3, the DNA is TGTGCCAGCAGTTTACTGCAGGAGCAGTTCTTC. This sequence encodes CASSLLQEQFF.

As DNA, the CDR3 is TGCAGTGCTAATTTTGGGACCCAGTACTTC. It codes for CSANFGTQYF. This chain links TRBV20-1 with TRBJ2-5; D call uncertain. The CDR3 loop spans 10 amino acids. V was trimmed by 4 bases and J by 7 bases, leaving 7 bases between them. Looked up from germline, CDR1 is DFQATT and CDR2 is SNEGSKA (reference sequence).

The table lists this clonotype with a few counts. The rearrangement uses TRBV28 and TRBJ2-7, with no clear D. The CDR3 runs 18 residues. Trimming removed 3 bases from V and 3 bases from J, with 24 bases in between. Germline V gene lookup returns CDR1 MDHEN and CDR2 SYDVKM. The CDR3: CASSFHSSSTQSGYEQYF. DNA of the CDR3: TGTGCCAGCAGTTTCCACTCATCCTCGACCCAATCGGGCTACGAGCAGTACTTC.

This chain links TRBV3-1 with TRBJ2-3; 8 bases agree with TRBD2. Trimming at V came to 3 bases and at J to 6 bases, leaving 5 bases not matched to a gene. Germline V gene data show CDR1 as LGHDT and CDR2 as YNNKEL (reference sequence). The CDR3 runs 14 residues. CDR3 sequence reads: CASSHLAGSDTQYF. For the CDR3, the DNA is TGTGCCAGCAGCCATTTAGCGGGGTCGGATACGCAGTATTTT.

The chain combines TRBV6-2 or TRBV6-3 with TRBJ2-1; 10 bases match TRBD2. Germline CDR1 reads MNHEY; CDR2 reads SVGEGT. Germline trimming cut 6 bases from V and 4 bases from J; bases unmatched to any gene: 12. The CDR3 covers 17 residues. This chain's CDR3 is CASRTGTSAINYNEQFF. The CDR3 DNA follows: TGTGCCAGCAGAACCGGGACTAGCGCGATAAATTACAATGAGCAGTTCTTC.

This clonotype occurred a few times. The chain has TRBV28 and TRBJ1-5; maybe TRBD1 (6 bases). The CDR3 length is 14 residues. In germline, CDR1 is MDHEN, CDR2 SYDVKM. The V end lost 6 bases, the J end lost 6 bases, and 15 bases lay between the germline ends. The CDR3 coding sequence is TGTGCCAGCAGCACACACAGGGCCGGTCAGCCCCAGCATTTT. This sequence encodes CASSTHRAGQPQHF.

The table lists this clonotype with a count of one. The chain carries TRBV29-1 and TRBJ2-3; 10 nucleotides align to TRBD2. The germline V gene encodes CDR1 SQVTM and CDR2 ANQGSEA. Germline trimming cut 4 bases from V and 5 bases from J; bases unmatched to any gene: 6. The CDR3 has 14 residues. The CDR3 protein is CSVGARLAGDTQYF. Here the CDR3 DNA reads TGCAGCGTTGGTGCGAGACTAGCGGGAGATACGCAGTATTTT.

The table lists this clonotype with a few counts. This chain links TRBV27 with TRBJ2-7; tentative D call: TRBD1 (5 bases). CDR1 MNHEY and CDR2 SMNVEV come from the germline V gene (reference sequence). V dropped 3 bases and J dropped 5 bases, with 11 bases sitting between them. There are 13 residues in the CDR3. The CDR3 nucleotides read TGTGCCAGCAGTTTCATCCTAGGGGACGAGCAGTACTTC. Protein sequence: CASSFILGDEQYF.

This sequence joins TRBV14 and TRBJ2-7; tentatively, D is TRBD2 (6 bases). This CDR3 is built from 15 residues. V was trimmed by 6 bases and J by 1 base, leaving 16 bases between them. Germline CDR1 and CDR2: SGHDN and FVKESK. CDR3 sequence reads: CASRPGTGRSYEQYF. CDR3 nucleotides: TGTGCCAGCAGGCCCGGGACTGGAAGATCCTACGAGCAGTACTTC.

Points on this clonotype: Just one base apart from a much larger clone, this may be a read error. The gene calls are TRBV12-3 or TRBV12-4 and TRBJ1-4; D may be TRBD1 (6 bases). This CDR3 comprises 15 residues. V was clipped by 1 base and J by 4 bases, with 10 bases between them. CDR3 coding DNA: TGTGCCAGCAGTTTAGGGGCAGGGGTTAATGAAAAACTGTTTTTT. Amino acid sequence: CASSLGAGVNEKLFF.

This clonotype was recorded a few times. The chain couples TRBV4-3 to TRBJ1-4; 10 nucleotides align to TRBD1. Per the germline V gene, CDR1 is LGHNA and CDR2 is YSLEER. The V gene end was trimmed by 4 bases and the J gene end by 7 bases; junction bases not matched to a gene: 9. This CDR3 is built from 16 residues. The CDR3 here is CASSPKGTGDAEKLFF. The CDR3 DNA sequence: TGCGCCAGCAGCCCCAAGGGGACAGGGGATGCTGAAAAACTGTTTTTT.

This clonotype was detected many times. V and J are TRBV4-1 and TRBJ2-3; TRBD2 matches at 7 bases. The length of the CDR3 is 16 residues. Trimming took 1 base from V and 0 from J; bases not matched to a gene: 4. Germline V lookup: CDR1 MGHRA, CDR2 YSYEKL. The CDR3 reads CASSQVPAGSTDTQYF. CDR3 nucleotide sequence: TGCGCCAGCAGCCAAGTTCCAGCGGGAAGCACAGATACGCAGTATTTT.

This clonotype turned up a few times. The chain uses TRBV28 and TRBJ2-3, with D possibly TRBD1 on 6 matching bases. This CDR3 has 13 amino acids. Trimming took 10 bases from V and 2 from J, leaving 13 bases between them. The V gene's germline CDR1 is MDHEN and CDR2 SYDVKM. CDR3 DNA sequence: TGTGCCACCAACAGGGCGATCACAGATACGCAGTATTTT. Translated: CATNRAITDTQYF.

The chain joins TRBV28 to TRBJ1-1; 7 bases line up with TRBD1. The germline V gene encodes CDR1 MDHEN and CDR2 SYDVKM. CDR3 length: 16 amino acids. V lost 5 bases and J lost 1; bases outside the gene matches: 10. The CDR3 is CASSQTGPSGNTEAFF. CDR3 nucleotide sequence: TGTGCCAGCAGTCAGACAGGGCCCTCAGGGAACACTGAAGCTTTCTTT. The full variable domain, in which reference TRBV28 and TRBJ1-1 provide the parts outside the CDR3, is DVKVTQSSRYLVKRTGEKVFLECVQDMDHENMFWYRQDPGLGLRLIYFSYDVKMKEKGDIPEGYSVSREKKERFSLILESASTNQTSMYLCASSQTGPSGNTEAFFGQGTRLTVV.

This clonotype has more than one count but fewer than ten. The chain is built from TRBV28 and TRBJ2-5; 9 bases are a match to TRBD2. The V gene's germline CDR1 is MDHEN and CDR2 SYDVKM. This CDR3 is 16 amino acids long. V shed 6 bases, J shed 5 bases, and the junction held 13 bases outside the gene matches. The CDR3 region is CASSQGGGRADETQYF. CDR3 nucleotides: TGTGCCAGCAGCCAGGGGGGCGGGAGGGCCGATGAGACCCAGTACTTC.

In this sample, this clonotype turned up a few times. The rearrangement uses TRBV25-1 and TRBJ2-3; a weak D match, TRBD1 (5 bases). V lost 3 bases to trimming and J lost 2 bases, with 18 bases between them. CDR3 length: 17 residues. Germline V gene lookup returns CDR1 MGHDK and CDR2 SYGVNS. CDR3 nucleotides: TGTGCCAGCAGTGATAGCTCATGGACAATAAACACAGATACGCAGTATTTT. It yields the protein CASSDSSWTINTDTQYF.

The chain couples TRBV6-5 to TRBJ2-5; 9 positions match TRBD2. Germline V CDR1 and CDR2: MNHEY, SVGAGI. The junction had 5 bases not matched to a gene; V was cut back by 2 bases and J by 1 base. The CDR3 consists of 16 residues. CDR3 region: CASSYSGSGGQETQYF. CDR3 bases: TGTGCCAGCAGTTACAGCGGTAGCGGGGGCCAAGAGACCCAGTACTTC.

The chain is built from TRBV27 and TRBJ2-1, with 7 bases that match TRBD2. CDR1 MNHEY and CDR2 SMNVEV come from the germline V gene (reference sequence). With 5 bases clipped from V and 8 bases from J, the junction kept 12 bases outside the gene matches. The CDR3 is made up of 15 amino acids. As DNA, the CDR3 is TGTGCCAGCAGTCCCAGGACTAGTTGGGGCGATGAGCAGTTCTTC. Its protein product is CASSPRTSWGDEQFF.

The sample holds many counts of this clonotype. V gene TRBV29-1 combines with J gene TRBJ1-2; no definite D call. Trimming removed 5 bases from V and 8 bases from J, with 6 bases in between. This CDR3 spans 9 amino acids. CDR1 is SQVTM, CDR2 ANQGSEA, per germline. For the CDR3, the DNA is TGCAGCGTTCGAGAGGGCTACACCTTC. Translated: CSVREGYTF. Combining the CDR3 with reference TRBV29-1 and TRBJ1-2 gives the whole variable domain SAVISQKPSRDICQRGTSLTIQCQVDSQVTMMFWYRQQPGQSLTLIATANQGSEATYESGFVIDKFPISRPNLTFSTLTVSNMSPEDSSIYLCSVREGYTFGSGTRLTVV.

The chain combines TRBV29-1 with TRBJ1-3; tentatively, D is TRBD1 (5 bases). Germline V lookup: CDR1 SQVTM, CDR2 ANQGSEA. Trimming stripped 7 bases from V and 2 bases from J, with 15 bases between. The CDR3 has 14 amino acids. CDR3 in DNA: TGCAGCGCCGGGGGGGACCTGGCTGGAAACACCATATATTTT. Its protein is CSAGGDLAGNTIYF.

CDR3 sequence (DNA): TGTGCCAGCAGTCTCCAAGCTCAGGGCCTCCACAATGAGCAGTTCTTC. Encoded protein: CASSLQAQGLHNEQFF. This chain connects TRBV6-2 or TRBV6-3 to TRBJ2-1; D possibly corresponds to TRBD1 (5 bases). Germline CDR1 and CDR2: MNHEY and SVGEGT. The length of the CDR3 is 16 residues. Trimming removed 5 bases at V and 5 bases at J, with 19 bases between.

This clonotype was recorded many times. This chain links TRBV20-1 with TRBJ2-1; 12 nucleotides line up with TRBD2. Looked up from germline, CDR1 is DFQATT and CDR2 is SNEGSKA (reference sequence). The CDR3 loop spans 14 amino acids. CDR3 sequence reads: CSKLAGGPHNEQFF. The CDR3 DNA reads TGCAGCAAACTAGCGGGAGGTCCGCACAATGAGCAGTTCTTC.

This chain links TRBV5-6 with TRBJ1-5, with 9 positions matching TRBD1. V lost 1 base and J lost 3; bases outside the gene matches: 5. The CDR3 loop spans 16 amino acids. CDR1 SGHDT and CDR2 YYEEEE come from the germline V gene. The DNA of the CDR3 is TGTGCCAGCAGCTTGCGGGGGACAGGGATCAATCAGCCCCAGCATTTT. It codes for CASSLRGTGINQPQHF.

In this sample, this clonotype turned up many times. The gene calls are TRBV7-2 and TRBJ2-7, with 9 bases identical to TRBD1. Germline V CDR1 and CDR2: SGHTA, FQGNSA. The CDR3 length is 14 residues. V shed 7 bases and J 2 bases; nucleotides not matched to a gene: 6. DNA of the CDR3: TGTGCCAGCACCCTCGGACAGGGGACCTACGAGCAGTACTTC. Protein product: CASTLGQGTYEQYF.

This clonotype showed up just a few times. The V and J genes are TRBV29-1 and TRBJ1-2; D is undetermined. V shed 0 bases and J shed 12 bases, with 11 bases lying between them. Germline V gives CDR1 SQVTM, CDR2 ANQGSEA. The CDR3 is 11 amino acids. CDR3 coding DNA: TGCAGCGTTGAAGATCTGGGGAGTCACACCTTC. It codes for CSVEDLGSHTF.

The J gene is TRBJ1-1, the V gene TRBV7-6; no firm D call. The CDR3 has 14 residues. The V and J ends lost 1 base and 6 bases respectively, with 12 bases between them. The germline V gene encodes CDR1 SGHVS and CDR2 FNYEAQ. The CDR3 region is CASSLVFSAPEAFF. Written as DNA, the CDR3 is TGTGCCAGCAGCTTAGTTTTTTCGGCCCCTGAAGCTTTCTTT.